Given below is one T cell receptor (beta chain) in context. The data stem from a study of identifying expanded T cells in peripheral blood. Collection occurred without any documented infections or immune events in donors. Assay used: immunoSEQ multiplex PCR; TCRdb lists only in-frame clones, some missing. Counted here are 110,000 or so clones, 88% occurring once; the ten biggest clones make up around 8.3%. The sequence was obtained from a person between 18 and 75 years old in good health. Specimen: blood.

The CDR3 nucleotides read TGTGCCAGCAGCTTAGCGGGGGGCTTAACGGGTTTGTCCGGGGAGCTGTTTTTT. Its translation is CASSLAGGLTGLSGELFF. The chain employs TRBV7-2 and TRBJ2-2, with D tentatively TRBD1 or TRBD2 (6 bases each). Germline CDR1 is SGHTA and CDR2 is FQGNSA. Trimming cost V 0 bases and J 6 bases, with 20 bases left between them. The CDR3 has 18 amino acids.